These T cell receptor beta chains were read from a single sample in a study of T cell responses to AZD1222 COVID-19 vaccine. Sequencing was performed with immunoSEQ multiplex PCR; in TCRdb, only in-frame clones are kept and a portion is missing. The sample has 80,000 or so clones, around nine tenths seen once. The sequences come from peripheral blood, collected on day 0 of AZD1222 vaccination. The origin of the receptors is an adult in good health. The CDR3 runs from the conserved cysteine through the conserved F or W. The order of the fields is D gene, V gene, clone size, J gene, CDR3 DNA, CDR3 protein. D genes are given only for firm matches. Expanded clones are given a class, and other clones once, few, many or no size at all.

-	TRBV7-9	-	TRBJ1-3	TGTGCCAGCAGCTTATTTGCATCTGGAAACACCATATATTTT	CASSLFASGNTIYF
TRBD1	TRBV9	few	TRBJ2-1	TGTGCCAGCGGGGGACAGGGGATTATCAGCTCCTACAATGAGCAGTTCTTC	CASGGQGIISSYNEQFF
-	TRBV6-5	-	TRBJ2-2	TGTGCCAGCACCGAGGCAGGGAACACCGGGGAGCTGTTTTTT	CASTEAGNTGELFF
TRBD2	TRBV5-1	-	TRBJ2-2	TGCGCCAGCAGCCCGGGACTAGCGGGAGCGACCGGGGAGCTGTTTTTT	CASSPGLAGATGELFF
TRBD1	TRBV7-2	-	TRBJ1-1	TGTGCCAGCAGCACCAGGGGGCTAAGCACTGAAGCTTTCTTT	CASSTRGLSTEAFF
-	TRBV10-2	-	TRBJ1-2	TGCGCCAGCAGCAGGGCTAACTATGGCTACACCTTC	CASSRANYGYTF
-	TRBV7-3	-	TRBJ2-5	TGTGCCAGCAGCTTCCTTGGAGGCCAAGAGACCCAGTACTTC	CASSFLGGQETQYF
TRBD1	TRBV4-1	-	TRBJ1-3	TGCGCCAGCAGCCAAGGAAGGCCTAGACAGGGGCGAACTGGAAACACCATATATTTT	CASSQGRPRQGRTGNTIYF
TRBD2	TRBV6-5	-	TRBJ2-2	TGTGCCAGCATTCGAGCGGGAGGAGGTACCGGGGAGCTGTTTTTT	CASIRAGGGTGELFF
-	TRBV7-2	-	TRBJ2-3	TGTGCCAGCAGCTTAGGGGCAGGGGCCACCACAGATACGCAGTATTTT	CASSLGAGATTDTQYF
TRBD1	TRBV18	-	TRBJ1-3	TGTGCCAGCTCACCTAAAACAGGGGACTCTGGAAACACCATATATTTT	CASSPKTGDSGNTIYF
-	TRBV5-6	-	TRBJ1-2	TGTGCCAGCAGCTTAAATAACTATGGCTACACCTTC	CASSLNNYGYTF
-	TRBV7-8	-	TRBJ2-5	TGTGCCAGCAGCTTAGGCAAACAAGAGACCCAGTACTTC	CASSLGKQETQYF
-	TRBV12-3/TRBV12-4	-	TRBJ2-1	TGTGCCAGCGGGGGCAATGAGCAGTTCTTC	CASGGNEQFF
TRBD1	TRBV7-8	-	TRBJ2-1	TGTGCCAGCGGGGTGGGGACAGCCAACAATGAGCAGTTCTTC	CASGVGTANNEQFF
-	TRBV7-9	few	TRBJ1-4	TGTGCCAGCAGCCCGGGGAGGACTAATGAAAAACTGTTTTTT	CASSPGRTNEKLFF
-	TRBV11-3	-	TRBJ2-1	TGTGCCAGCAGCCCAGCCGGGACGTTGTACAATGAGCAGTTCTTC	CASSPAGTLYNEQFF
TRBD1	TRBV18	-	TRBJ1-1	TGTGCCAGCTCACCATTCCGGGACAGGTCTTTGAACACTGAAGCTTTCTTT	CASSPFRDRSLNTEAFF
-	TRBV18	-	TRBJ1-2	TGTGCCAGCTCACCACCGGGGCAGGAGCCAATTTTTAACTATGGCTACACCTTC	CASSPPGQEPIFNYGYTF
TRBD2	TRBV5-1	-	TRBJ2-1	TGCGCCAGCAGCCCCATTTCTAGCGGGAGAAGGAATGAGCAGTTCTTC	CASSPISSGRRNEQFF
-	TRBV6-2/TRBV6-3	-	TRBJ2-7	TGTGCCAGCAGTTACTCGGACGGGTCGTTGCTCGAGCAGTACTTC	CASSYSDGSLLEQYF
-	TRBV5-1	-	TRBJ2-2	TGCGCCAGCAGCTTGGGACAGGAAGCCGGGGAGCTGTTTTTT	CASSLGQEAGELFF
TRBD1	TRBV4-2	-	TRBJ1-2	TGTGCCAGCAGCCAAGATACAACAGGGGGCTTCTATGGCTACACCTTC	CASSQDTTGGFYGYTF
-	TRBV19	-	TRBJ1-4	TGTGCCAGTAGTACGACAGTAGCCGAAAAACTGTTTTTT	CASSTTVAEKLFF
-	TRBV5-6	few	TRBJ1-6	TGTGCCAGCAGCTTGGAACGGAGCTCCTATAATTCACCCCTCCACTTT	CASSLERSSYNSPLHF
-	TRBV4-3	-	TRBJ1-1	TGCGCCAGCAGCCCGCAGTCCACAGGGAGGACTGAAGCTTTCTTT	CASSPQSTGRTEAFF
-	TRBV9	-	TRBJ1-1	TGTGCCAGCAGCGTAGTAGTGGTGAACACTGAAGCTTTCTTT	CASSVVVVNTEAFF
-	TRBV9	once	TRBJ1-2	TGTGCCAGCAGCCAAGGGGGACCTATGGGCGGCTACACCTTC	CASSQGGPMGGYTF
TRBD1	TRBV6-6	once	TRBJ2-1	TGTGCCAGCAGAGAGGGGACAGGGGGCAATGAGCAGTTCTTC	CASREGTGGNEQFF
TRBD1	TRBV14	-	TRBJ2-5	TGTGCCAGCAGCCGGGACAGGGCCTTAGGGGAGACCCAGTACTTC	CASSRDRALGETQYF
-	TRBV7-2	-	TRBJ1-2	TGTGCCAGCAGCCCCCAGCGGCTTCAGAGCTACACCTTC	CASSPQRLQSYTF
TRBD2	TRBV6-5	-	TRBJ2-1	TGTGCCAGCAGTTCATGGACTAGCGGGAACTACAATGAGCAGTTCTTC	CASSSWTSGNYNEQFF
-	TRBV7-9	-	TRBJ2-1	TGTGCCAGCAGCTTGGTTGGTGTAGCCGGATACAATGAGCAGTTCTTC	CASSLVGVAGYNEQFF
TRBD1	TRBV10-3	once	TRBJ2-5	TGTGCCATCTGGAAGGGGGCTCTTCAAGAGACCCAGTACTTC	CAIWKGALQETQYF
TRBD1	TRBV6-5	-	TRBJ1-2	TGTGCCAGCAGGACAGGGGGCTTGGGCTACACCTTC	CASRTGGLGYTF
-	TRBV15	-	TRBJ2-5	TGTGCCACCAGCAGAGATAACACGGGGCAAGAGACCCAGTACTTC	CATSRDNTGQETQYF
-	TRBV11-2	-	TRBJ1-2	TGTGCCAGCAGCCTCGTCCAACGGGACATCTATGGCTACACCTTC	CASSLVQRDIYGYTF
TRBD2	TRBV7-2	-	TRBJ2-1	TGTGCCAGCCGAGATAGCGGGAGTAATGAGCAGTTCTTC	CASRDSGSNEQFF
TRBD2	TRBV11-2	-	TRBJ2-7	TGTGCCAGCAGCCTCACTACCGGGACTAGATCCCACGAGCAGTACTTC	CASSLTTGTRSHEQYF
TRBD1	TRBV12-3/TRBV12-4	-	TRBJ1-1	TGTGCCAGCAGGTTGGACAGGGGCACTGAAGCTTTCTTT	CASRLDRGTEAFF
-	TRBV11-3	-	TRBJ1-3	TGTGCCAGCAGCTTAGGCCCGACAGTCGGAAACACCATATATTTT	CASSLGPTVGNTIYF
-	TRBV4-2	-	TRBJ1-5	TGTGCCAGCAGCCAAGATCTTACCAGGGGAAATCAGCCCCAGCATTTT	CASSQDLTRGNQPQHF